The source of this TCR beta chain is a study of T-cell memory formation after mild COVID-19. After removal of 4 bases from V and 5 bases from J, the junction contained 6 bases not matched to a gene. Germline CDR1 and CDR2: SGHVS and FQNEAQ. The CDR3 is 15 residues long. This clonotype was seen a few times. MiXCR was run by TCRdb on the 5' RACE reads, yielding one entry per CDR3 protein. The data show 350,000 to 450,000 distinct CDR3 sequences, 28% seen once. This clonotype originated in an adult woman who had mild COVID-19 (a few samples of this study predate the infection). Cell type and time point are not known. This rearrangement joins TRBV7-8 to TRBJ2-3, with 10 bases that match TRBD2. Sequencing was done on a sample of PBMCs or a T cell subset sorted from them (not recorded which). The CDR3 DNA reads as TGTGCCAGCAGCTCAAAAGCGGGAGGGTTAGATACGCAGTATTTT. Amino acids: CASSSKAGGLDTQYF.